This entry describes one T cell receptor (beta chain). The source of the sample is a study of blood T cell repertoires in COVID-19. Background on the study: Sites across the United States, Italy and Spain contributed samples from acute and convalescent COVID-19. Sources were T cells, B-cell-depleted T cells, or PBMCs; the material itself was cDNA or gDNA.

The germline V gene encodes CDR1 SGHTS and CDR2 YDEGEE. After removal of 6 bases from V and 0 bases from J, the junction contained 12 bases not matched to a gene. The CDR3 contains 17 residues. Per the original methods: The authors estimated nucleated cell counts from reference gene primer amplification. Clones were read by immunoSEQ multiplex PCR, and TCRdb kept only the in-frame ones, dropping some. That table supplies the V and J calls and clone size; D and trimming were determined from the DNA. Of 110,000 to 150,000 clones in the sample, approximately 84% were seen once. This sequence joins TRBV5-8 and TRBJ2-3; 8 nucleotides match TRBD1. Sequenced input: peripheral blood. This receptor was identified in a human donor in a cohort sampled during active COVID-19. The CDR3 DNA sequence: TGTGCCAGCATTACGATTCGGACAGGGACTAGCACAGATACGCAGTATTTT. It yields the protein CASITIRTGTSTDTQYF.